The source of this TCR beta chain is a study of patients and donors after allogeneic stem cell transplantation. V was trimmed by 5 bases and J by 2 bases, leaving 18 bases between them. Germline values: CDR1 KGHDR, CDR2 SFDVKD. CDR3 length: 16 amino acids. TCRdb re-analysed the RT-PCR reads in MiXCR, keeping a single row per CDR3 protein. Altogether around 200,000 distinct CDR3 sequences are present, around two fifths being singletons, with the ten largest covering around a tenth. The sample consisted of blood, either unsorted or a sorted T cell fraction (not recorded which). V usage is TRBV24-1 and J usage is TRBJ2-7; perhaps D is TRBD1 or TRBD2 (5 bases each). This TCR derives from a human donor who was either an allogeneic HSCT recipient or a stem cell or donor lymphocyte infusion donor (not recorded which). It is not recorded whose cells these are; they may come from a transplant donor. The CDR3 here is CATSAKGEGKAYEQYF. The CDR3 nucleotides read TGTGCCACCAGTGCCAAAGGAGAGGGGAAAGCCTACGAGCAGTACTTC.